This T cell receptor beta chain was sequenced in a study of shared clonotypes between healthy human individuals. The CDR3 length is 14 residues. Germline CDR1 is SNHLY and CDR2 is FYNNEI. V lost 4 bases to trimming and J lost 5 bases, with 14 bases between them. Sequencing used immunoSEQ multiplex PCR; TCRdb keeps in-frame clones, though not all of them. Counted here are millions of clones, about 92% occurring once; the ten biggest clones make up roughly 0.14%. This chain connects TRBV2 to TRBJ1-1; D perhaps matches TRBD1 (6 bases). The material sequenced was naive CD4+ T cells sorted from blood. The subset denotes: CD45RA+ positively selected. The clonotype comes from a man younger than 30 in good health. CDR3 protein: CASSGTRGGTEAFF. The DNA for the CDR3 is TGTGCCAGCAGTGGTACCAGGGGAGGGACTGAAGCTTTCTTT.